This TCR beta chain derives from a study of T-cell memory formation after mild COVID-19. Findings and caveats of the study: From day 15 to 85, contracting clones were balanced between CD4 and CD8, whereas later expanders leaned toward CD4+. Pre-infection memory already had some responding clones, implying cross-reactive memory joined.

Constant-segment primers served in 5'RACE that generated TCR alpha and TCR beta cDNA libraries bearing sample barcodes and UMIs. TCRdb reprocessed the 5' RACE reads via MiXCR and lists one record per CDR3 protein. The table records about 560,000 distinct CDR3 sequences, approximately 19% of them present only once. The CDR3 runs to 14 residues. Trimming stripped 3 bases from V and 6 bases from J, with 12 bases between. Germline CDR1 reads LGHNA; CDR2 reads YSLEER. This clonotype was observed a few times. Antigen unknown. Sequencing was carried out using PBMCs or a T cell subset sorted from them (not recorded which). The sequence came from an adult woman who had mild COVID-19 (a few samples of this study predate the infection). Cell type and time point are not known. This chain uses TRBV4-3 with TRBJ2-1, with D maybe TRBD1 (5 bases). This CDR3 is CASSHRLRGNEQFF. DNA for the CDR3: TGCGCCAGCAGCCATCGGCTAAGGGGCAATGAGCAGTTCTTC.